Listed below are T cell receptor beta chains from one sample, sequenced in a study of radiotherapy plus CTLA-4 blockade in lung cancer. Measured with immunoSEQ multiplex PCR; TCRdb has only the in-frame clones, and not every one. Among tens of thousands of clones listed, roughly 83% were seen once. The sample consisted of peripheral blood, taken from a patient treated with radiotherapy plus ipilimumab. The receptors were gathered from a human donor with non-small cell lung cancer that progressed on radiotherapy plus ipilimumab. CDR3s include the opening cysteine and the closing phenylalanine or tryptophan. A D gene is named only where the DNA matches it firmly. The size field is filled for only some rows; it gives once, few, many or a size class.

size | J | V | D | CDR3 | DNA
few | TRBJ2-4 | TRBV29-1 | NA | CSVVGQGNIQYF | TGCAGCGTTGTGGGCCAGGGGAACATTCAGTACTTC
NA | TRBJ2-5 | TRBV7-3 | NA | CASSFGSGETQYF | TGTGCCAGCAGCTTTGGCAGCGGGGAGACCCAGTACTTC
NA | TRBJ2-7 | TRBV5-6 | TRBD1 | CASSFGTGYYEQYF | TGTGCCAGCAGCTTTGGGACAGGTTACTACGAGCAGTACTTC
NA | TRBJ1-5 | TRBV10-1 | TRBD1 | CASSESNTGEHSNQPQHF | TGCGCCAGCAGTGAGTCGAACACAGGGGAACATAGCAATCAGCCCCAGCATTTT
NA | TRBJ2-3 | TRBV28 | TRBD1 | CASSGQGRSDTQYF | TGTGCCAGCAGCGGACAGGGGAGGTCAGATACGCAGTATTTT
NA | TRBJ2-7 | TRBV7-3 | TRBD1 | CARDRMGQEEREQYF | TGTGCCAGAGACCGTATGGGACAGGAAGAACGGGAGCAGTACTTC
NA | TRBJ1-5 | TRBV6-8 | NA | CASSSRPGPGGNQPQHF | TGTGCCAGCAGCTCCCGCCCGGGCCCCGGGGGCAATCAGCCCCAGCATTTT
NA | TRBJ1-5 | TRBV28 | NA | CASSLLQGFIHQPQHF | TGTGCCAGCAGTTTATTGCAGGGATTCATCCATCAGCCCCAGCATTTT
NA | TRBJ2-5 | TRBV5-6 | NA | CASSFGPSKAQYF | TGTGCCAGCAGCTTTGGCCCGAGTAAGGCCCAGTACTTC
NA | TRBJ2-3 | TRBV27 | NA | CASSPFYPSTDTQYF | TGTGCCAGCAGTCCGTTCTACCCTAGCACAGATACGCAGTATTTT
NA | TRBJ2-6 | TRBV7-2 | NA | CASSRTGGSGANVLTF | TGTGCCAGCAGCAGGACAGGAGGGTCTGGGGCCAACGTCCTGACTTTC
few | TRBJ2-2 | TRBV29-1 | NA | CSGKNTGELFF | TGCAGCGGAAAGAACACCGGGGAGCTGTTTTTT
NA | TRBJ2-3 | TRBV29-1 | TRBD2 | CSVEGGLAGPGGDTQYF | TGCAGCGTTGAGGGGGGACTAGCGGGTCCCGGAGGGGATACGCAGTATTTT
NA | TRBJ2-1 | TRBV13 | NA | CASSLTMGMGSYNEQFF | TGTGCCAGCAGCCTAACCATGGGGATGGGGTCATACAATGAGCAGTTCTTC
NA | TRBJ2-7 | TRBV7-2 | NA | CASSLASVGYEQYF | TGTGCCAGCAGCTTAGCATCAGTCGGCTACGAGCAGTACTTC
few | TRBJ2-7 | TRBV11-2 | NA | CASSLAGTVGYEQYF | TGTGCCAGCAGCTTAGCCGGGACGGTGGGATACGAGCAGTACTTC
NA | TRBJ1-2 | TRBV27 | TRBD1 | CASGQGYGYTF | TGTGCCAGCGGACAGGGCTATGGCTACACCTTC
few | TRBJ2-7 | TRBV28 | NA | CASSSGQAISYEQYF | TGTGCCAGCAGTTCCGGGCAGGCTATTTCCTACGAGCAGTACTTC
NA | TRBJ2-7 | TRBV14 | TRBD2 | CASSHISGTTYEQYF | TGTGCCAGCAGCCACATTAGCGGGACAACCTACGAGCAGTACTTC
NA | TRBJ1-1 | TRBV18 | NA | CASSPKPGLFTEAFF | TGTGCCAGCTCACCAAAGCCTGGGTTGTTCACTGAAGCTTTCTTT
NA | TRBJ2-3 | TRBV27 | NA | CASSLSTASTDTQYF | TGTGCCAGCAGTTTATCCACGGCTAGCACAGATACGCAGTATTTT
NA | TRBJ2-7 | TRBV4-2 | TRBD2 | CASSQAGGPFYEQYF | TGTGCCAGCAGCCAAGCGGGGGGGCCTTTCTACGAGCAGTACTTC
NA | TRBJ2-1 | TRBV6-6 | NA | CASSYRPEAGNEQFF | TGTGCCAGCAGTTACCGGCCAGAAGCGGGCAATGAGCAGTTCTTC
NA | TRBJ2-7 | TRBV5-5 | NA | CASSLADYEQYF | TGTGCCAGCAGCTTGGCTGACTACGAGCAGTACTTC
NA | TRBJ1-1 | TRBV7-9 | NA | CASSSYRDESTEAFF | TGTGCCAGCAGCTCGTACAGGGATGAGAGCACTGAAGCTTTCTTT
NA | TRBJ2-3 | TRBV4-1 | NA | CASSLHGGGASTDTQYF | TGCGCCAGCAGCCTCCATGGGGGCGGGGCTAGCACAGATACGCAGTATTTT
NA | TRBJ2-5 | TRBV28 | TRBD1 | CASRAWTGAGETQYF | TGTGCCAGCAGAGCCTGGACAGGGGCAGGGGAGACCCAGTACTTC
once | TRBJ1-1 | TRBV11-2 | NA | CASSLDPGATEAFF | TGTGCCAGCAGCTTAGATCCCGGAGCAACTGAAGCTTTCTTT
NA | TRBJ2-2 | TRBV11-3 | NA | CASSLLGGDTGELFF | TGTGCCAGCAGCTTATTAGGGGGGGACACCGGGGAGCTGTTTTTT
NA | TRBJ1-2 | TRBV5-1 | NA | CASSSGTLNYGYTF | TGCGCCAGCAGCTCGGGGACACTCAACTATGGCTACACCTTC
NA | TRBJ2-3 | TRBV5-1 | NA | CASSLLGGTDTQYF | TGCGCCAGCAGCTTGCTGGGAGGCACAGATACGCAGTATTTT
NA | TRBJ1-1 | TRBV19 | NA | CASTKTGLGSRSGEAFF | TGTGCCAGTACCAAAACAGGGCTAGGTTCCCGAAGTGGTGAAGCTTTCTTT
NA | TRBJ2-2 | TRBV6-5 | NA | CASSAQGGDAGELFF | TGTGCCAGCAGTGCCCAAGGAGGGGACGCCGGGGAGCTGTTTTTT
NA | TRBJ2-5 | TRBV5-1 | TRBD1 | CASGPSGQGETQYF | TGCGCCAGCGGACCTTCGGGACAGGGAGAGACCCAGTACTTC
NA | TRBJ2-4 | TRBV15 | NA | CATSRVGTTNIQYF | TGTGCCACCAGCAGAGTTGGGACAACAAACATTCAGTACTTC
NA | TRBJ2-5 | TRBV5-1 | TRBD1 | CASSLDRGAETQYF | TGCGCCAGCAGCTTGGACAGGGGTGCAGAGACCCAGTACTTC
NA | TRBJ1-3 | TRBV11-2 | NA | CASSLKGGFGNTIYF | TGTGCCAGCAGCTTAAAAGGGGGTTTTGGAAACACCATATATTTT
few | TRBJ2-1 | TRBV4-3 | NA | CASSRGLQGYNEQFF | TGCGCCAGCTCGAGGGGCCTGCAAGGCTACAATGAGCAGTTCTTC
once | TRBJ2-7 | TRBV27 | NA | CASTGMDGRGDYEQYF | TGTGCCAGTACTGGGATGGACGGCAGGGGCGACTACGAGCAGTACTTC
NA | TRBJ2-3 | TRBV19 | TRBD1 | CAIRTGDTQYF | TGTGCCATACGGACAGGAGATACGCAGTATTTT
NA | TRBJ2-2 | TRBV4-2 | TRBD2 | CASSPRLAGFATGELFF | TGTGCCAGCAGCCCCCGTCTAGCGGGGTTCGCCACCGGGGAGCTGTTTTTT
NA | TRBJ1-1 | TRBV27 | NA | CASSSPTGSMNTEAFF | TGTGCCAGCAGTTCCCCGACGGGCTCAATGAACACTGAAGCTTTCTTT
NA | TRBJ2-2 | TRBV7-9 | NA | CAANRATGELFF | TGTGCCGCAAACAGGGCAACCGGGGAGCTGTTTTTT
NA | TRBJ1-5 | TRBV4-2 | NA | CASSQEEARSGGSPQHF | TGTGCCAGCAGCCAAGAGGAAGCGCGGTCGGGGGGATCGCCCCAGCATTTT
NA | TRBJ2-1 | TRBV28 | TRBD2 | CASSLLGGGAWNEQFF | TGTGCCAGCAGTTTATTAGGCGGGGGGGCTTGGAATGAGCAGTTCTTC
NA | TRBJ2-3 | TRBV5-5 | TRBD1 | CASSLGALLTGMTDTQYF | TGTGCCAGCAGCTTGGGTGCCCTCTTGACAGGGATGACAGATACGCAGTATTTT
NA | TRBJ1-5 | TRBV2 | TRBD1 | CASSDRTGGDQPQHF | TGTGCCAGCAGTGACCGGACAGGGGGGGATCAGCCCCAGCATTTT
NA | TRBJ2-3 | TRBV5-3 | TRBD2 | CARSPRGGSATDTQYF | TGTGCCAGAAGTCCACGCGGGGGGAGTGCCACAGATACGCAGTATTTT